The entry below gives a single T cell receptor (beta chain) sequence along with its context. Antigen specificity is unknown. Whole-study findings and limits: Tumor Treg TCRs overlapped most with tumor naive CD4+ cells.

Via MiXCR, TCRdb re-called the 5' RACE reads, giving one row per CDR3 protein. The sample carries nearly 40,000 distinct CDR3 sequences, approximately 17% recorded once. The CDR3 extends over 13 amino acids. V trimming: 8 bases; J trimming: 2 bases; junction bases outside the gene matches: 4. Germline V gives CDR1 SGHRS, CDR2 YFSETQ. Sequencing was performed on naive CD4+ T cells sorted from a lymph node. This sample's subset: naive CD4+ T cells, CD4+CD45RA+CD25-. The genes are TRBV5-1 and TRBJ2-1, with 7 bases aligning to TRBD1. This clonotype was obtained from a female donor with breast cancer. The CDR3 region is CASAGTAYNEQFF. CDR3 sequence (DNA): TGCGCCAGTGCCGGGACAGCCTACAATGAGCAGTTCTTC.